The 32 T cell receptor beta chains given below trace back to one sample, sequenced in a study of blood T cells in healthy people across ages. With a J-beta primer mix and a sample-barcoded 5' primer, a second PCR ran about 6 to 11 cycles. TCRdb called the 5' RACE reads again in MiXCR, with one record for every CDR3 protein. The table includes nearly 800,000 distinct CDR3 sequences, roughly 56% detected once. The sequenced sample was blood. All receptors come from a man aged 40-50 years in good health.

The chain joins TRBV11-2 to TRBJ2-5; D not certain. The V gene's germline CDR1 is SGHAT and CDR2 FQNNGV. Trimming took 6 bases from V and 0 from J, leaving 14 bases between them. The CDR3 covers 15 residues. CDR3: CASSYLVGYQETQYF. The CDR3 nucleotides read TGTGCCAGCAGTTATCTCGTGGGATACCAAGAGACCCAGTACTTC.

This clonotype was seen a few times. V is TRBV7-3 and J is TRBJ2-3; 8 positions match TRBD2. This CDR3 spans 16 amino acids. CDR1 is SGHTA and CDR2 is FQGTGA in the germline V gene. V shed 5 bases, J shed 3 bases, and the junction held 10 bases outside the gene matches. CDR3 sequence (DNA): TGTGCCAGCAGCCAGGGACTAGTTGAGAGAACAGATACGCAGTATTTT. Its translation is CASSQGLVERTDTQYF.

Points on this clonotype: One junction end does not reproduce the germline sequence, and a read error may be involved. The V and J genes are TRBV5-1 and TRBJ1-2; D is undetermined. Per germline, CDR1 SGHRS and CDR2 YFSETQ. The CDR3 has 13 amino acids. CDR3 amino acids: CASTQAINYGHTF. DNA of the CDR3: TGCGCCAGCACCCAGGCGATTAACTATGGCCACACCTTC.

On this clonotype: Germline and junction disagree at one end, which may indicate a read error. The V gene is TRBV12-5, the J gene TRBJ2-6, with D maybe TRBD2 (6 bases). CDR1 is LGHNT and CDR2 is FRNRAP in the germline V gene. The CDR3 runs 13 residues. Here the CDR3 DNA reads TGTGCTAGTGGCTCTGGAGGGGCCAACGTTCTGACTTTC. It translates to CASGSGGANVLTF.

The chain combines TRBV5-1 with TRBJ2-3; tentatively, D is TRBD1 or TRBD2 (6 bases each). CDR1 and CDR2 from the germline V gene are SGHRS and YFSETQ. The V and J ends lost 3 bases and 2 bases respectively, with 19 bases between them. CDR3 length equals 17 residues. CDR3 DNA sequence: TGCGCCAGCAGCTGGGGTCGTAAAGGGGGGAACACAGATACGCAGTATTTT. It is translated as CASSWGRKGGNTDTQYF.

The table lists this clonotype with a few counts. The rearrangement joins TRBV28 to TRBJ2-7, with 8 bases aligning to TRBD2. The length of the CDR3 is 15 residues. With 6 bases clipped from V and 0 bases from J, the junction kept 7 bases outside the gene matches. CDR1 MDHEN and CDR2 SYDVKM come from the germline V gene. This CDR3 is CASSALAGPSYEQYF. The CDR3 DNA reads as TGTGCCAGCAGCGCCCTAGCGGGCCCCTCCTACGAGCAGTACTTC.

Worth noting for this clonotype: Compared with germline, one end of the junction differs, possibly owing to a read error. The chain carries TRBV7-2 and TRBJ2-3; the D gene could be TRBD1 or TRBD2 (5 bases each). The CDR3 extends over 14 amino acids. Looked up from germline, CDR1 is SGHTA and CDR2 is FQGNSA. The CDR3 spells CASSFGAASDTQYF. The CDR3 DNA follows: TGCGCCAGCAGCTTCGGGGCGGCCTCAGATACGCAGTATTTT. The full variable domain, its missing parts supplied by reference TRBV7-2 and TRBJ2-3, is GAGVSQSPSNKVTEKGKDVELRCDPISGHTALYWYRQSLGQGLEFLIYFQGNSAPDKSGLPSDRFSAERTGGSVSTLTIQRTQQEDSAVYLCASSFGAASDTQYFGPGTRLTVL.

V is TRBV20-1 and J is TRBJ1-2; D is unclear. The V end was cut by 3 bases, the J end by 4 bases, with 9 bases between. The CDR3 has 12 amino acids. CDR1 and CDR2 (germline): DFQATT, SNEGSKA (reference sequence). The CDR3 sequence: CSASQTGYGYTF. CDR3 sequence (DNA): TGCAGTGCTAGCCAAACGGGCTATGGCTACACCTTC.

The chain recombines TRBV28 with TRBJ2-4, with D tentatively TRBD1 (5 bases). The end of the DNA is better explained by TRBJ2-7, so the J call may be wrong. Looked up from germline, CDR1 is MDHEN and CDR2 is SYDVKM. The CDR3 extends over 16 amino acids. CDR3 loop: CASSLNFRELIHEQYF. The CDR3 bases are TGTGCCAGCAGTTTAAATTTCAGGGAATTAATTCACGAGCAGTACTTC.

The chain couples TRBV7-9 to TRBJ1-2; D gene uncertain. Germline-derived CDR1 and CDR2 are SEHNR and FQNEAQ (reference sequence). The CDR3 is made up of 15 amino acids. V lost 5 bases to trimming and J lost 0 bases, with 13 bases between them. The DNA for the CDR3 is TGTGCCAGCAGCCCCCGCGGCACAGCTAACTATGGCTACACCTTC. The encoded protein is CASSPRGTANYGYTF. Drawing the rest from reference TRBV7-9 and TRBJ1-2, the complete variable domain is DTGVSQNPRHKITKRGQNVTFRCDPISEHNRLYWYRQTLGQGPEFLTYFQNEAQLEKSRLLSDRFSAERPKGSFSTLEIQRTEQGDSAMYLCASSPRGTANYGYTFGSGTRLTVV.

The rearrangement uses TRBV24-1 and TRBJ2-1; 7 bases line up with TRBD1. The CDR3 loop spans 14 amino acids. Germline CDR1 is KGHDR and CDR2 is SFDVKD. V shed 7 bases, J shed 5 bases, and the junction held 7 bases outside the gene matches. CDR3 loop: CATRETGSNNEQFF. The CDR3 DNA sequence: TGTGCCACCAGGGAGACAGGGTCCAACAATGAGCAGTTCTTC.

This clonotype showed up just once. The genes are TRBV25-1 and TRBJ2-3, with 9 positions matching TRBD1. CDR1 and CDR2 from the germline V gene are MGHDK and SYGVNS. V was pared by 4 bases and J by 4 bases, with 6 bases of the junction left unmatched. This CDR3 contains 15 residues. The CDR3 loop is CASSAPGTGSDTQYF. Written as DNA, the CDR3 is TGTGCCAGCAGTGCCCCCGGGACAGGGTCAGATACGCAGTATTTT.

The V call is TRBV6-5, the J call TRBJ2-1; 8 bases align to TRBD2. V lost 0 bases, J lost 5 bases, and 6 bases stayed unmatched. CDR1 MNHEY and CDR2 SVGAGI come from the germline V gene. This CDR3 region has 16 residues. The CDR3 loop reads CASSYSISGKDNEQFF. In nucleotides, the CDR3 is TGTGCCAGCAGTTACTCGATTAGCGGGAAAGACAATGAGCAGTTCTTC.

There are a few counts of this clonotype. The V gene is TRBV3-1, the J gene TRBJ1-6; no clear D gene. The V end lost 4 bases, the J end lost 8 bases, and 15 bases lay between the germline ends. This CDR3 contains 15 residues. CDR1 and CDR2 (germline): LGHDT, YNNKEL (reference sequence). Here the CDR3 reads CASSLSSLMDSPLHF. CDR3 sequence (DNA): TGTGCCAGCAGCCTCTCGAGCCTTATGGATTCACCCCTCCACTTT. Filled out from reference TRBV3-1 and TRBJ1-6, the complete variable domain reads DTAVSQTPKYLVTQMGNDKSIKCEQNLGHDTMYWYKQDSKKFLKIMFSYNNKELIINETVPNRFSPKSPDKAHLNLHINSLELGDSAVYFCASSLSSLMDSPLHFGNGTRLTVT.

The rearrangement uses TRBV4-1 and TRBJ2-5; D may be TRBD1 (6 bases). The V end lost 0 bases, the J end lost 6 bases, and 8 bases lay between the germline ends. CDR1 and CDR2 (germline): MGHRA, YSYEKL. CDR3 length equals 13 residues. CDR3 sequence reads: CASSQEQGQTQYF. The CDR3 DNA follows: TGCGCCAGCAGCCAAGAACAGGGTCAGACCCAGTACTTC.

This chain links TRBV24-1 with TRBJ1-1, with D unclear. This CDR3 is 13 amino acids long. Germline V CDR1 and CDR2: KGHDR, SFDVKD. V was pared by 9 bases and J by 3 bases, with 13 bases between. CDR3 in amino acids: CATAYGTDTEAFF. The CDR3 DNA follows: TGTGCCACCGCCTACGGTACGGACACTGAAGCTTTCTTT.

This clonotype has just a few counts. V is TRBV3-1 and J is TRBJ2-1; tentatively, D is TRBD2 (5 bases). Germline assignment: CDR1 LGHDT and CDR2 YNNKEL (reference sequence). Between the trimmed V and J ends, which lost 0 bases and 12 bases, there was a span of 18 bases. CDR3 length equals 15 residues. This CDR3 reads CASSQDIAHLGGQFF. CDR3 DNA: TGTGCCAGCAGCCAAGATATCGCACACCTTGGAGGGCAGTTCTTC.

This chain connects TRBV3-1 to TRBJ1-1; D unclear. Germline V CDR1 and CDR2: LGHDT, YNNKEL (reference sequence). The germline V and J ends were trimmed by 4 bases and 4 bases, with 16 bases remaining between them. There are 15 residues in the CDR3. CDR3 region: CASSLNRLQSTEAFF. The CDR3 nucleotides are TGTGCCAGCAGCCTAAACCGATTACAGAGCACTGAAGCTTTCTTT. Based on the CDR3 plus reference TRBV3-1 and TRBJ1-1, the full variable domain is DTAVSQTPKYLVTQMGNDKSIKCEQNLGHDTMYWYKQDSKKFLKIMFSYNNKELIINETVPNRFSPKSPDKAHLNLHINSLELGDSAVYFCASSLNRLQSTEAFFGQGTRLTVV.

This clonotype was recorded a few times. V is TRBV27 and J is TRBJ2-7; D gene uncertain. Between the trimmed V and J ends, which lost 6 bases and 3 bases, there was a span of 12 bases. The CDR3 covers 13 residues. Germline lookup yields CDR1 MNHEY and CDR2 SMNVEV (reference sequence). CDR3 loop: CASSPTIYYEQYF. CDR3 DNA: TGTGCCAGCAGCCCGACGATCTACTACGAGCAGTACTTC.

The chain employs TRBV14 and TRBJ2-1, with D possibly matching TRBD2 (5 bases). The V end was cut by 5 bases, the J end by 0 bases, with 11 bases between. The CDR3 spans 15 residues. Germline lookup yields CDR1 SGHDN and CDR2 FVKESK. In nucleotides, the CDR3 is TGTGCCAGCAGCGTGGACTCCAGCTCCTACAATGAGCAGTTCTTC. This sequence encodes CASSVDSSSYNEQFF.

This clonotype turned up a few times. This chain links TRBV5-1 with TRBJ1-4, with unresolved D. Deletions cut 0 bases from V and 8 bases from J, with 11 bases between. Per germline, CDR1 SGHRS and CDR2 YFSETQ. This CDR3 is 14 amino acids long. DNA for the CDR3: TGCGCCAGCAGCTTGGCCAGTGGGGAAGAAAAACTGTTTTTT. Its translation is CASSLASGEEKLFF.

J is TRBJ1-1 and V is TRBV7-2; 8 positions match TRBD1. After removal of 3 bases from V and 5 bases from J, the junction contained 11 bases not matched to a gene. Germline V gives CDR1 SGHTA, CDR2 FQGNSA. The CDR3 consists of 16 residues. As DNA, the CDR3 is TGTGCCAGCAGCTTTCCCGGGACAGGTCGGAGGACTGAAGCTTTCTTT. Translation gives CASSFPGTGRRTEAFF. The variable domain in full, with the rest retrieved from reference TRBV7-2 and TRBJ1-1, is GAGVSQSPSNKVTEKGKDVELRCDPISGHTALYWYRQSLGQGLEFLIYFQGNSAPDKSGLPSDRFSAERTGGSVSTLTIQRTQQEDSAVYLCASSFPGTGRRTEAFFGQGTRLTVV.

This clonotype was recorded only once. The V gene is TRBV6-5, the J gene TRBJ2-5; TRBD1 agrees at 11 bases. The DNA end lines up better with TRBJ2-7; the J call may be wrong. Germline values: CDR1 MNHEY, CDR2 SVGAGI. This CDR3 spans 19 amino acids. This chain's CDR3 is CASSYTPKSDRGLFYEQYF. The CDR3 region has the DNA TGTGCCAGCAGTTACACGCCTAAGTCGGACAGGGGGCTGTTTTACGAGCAGTACTTC.

In this sample, this clonotype turned up many times. This sequence joins TRBV6-1 and TRBJ2-7; D unclear. Trimming pared 7 bases from V and 2 bases from J, leaving 6 bases between. There are 11 residues in the CDR3. In germline, CDR1 is MNHNS, CDR2 SASEGT. The CDR3 is CASKGPYEQYF. DNA for the CDR3: TGTGCCAGCAAGGGTCCCTACGAGCAGTACTTC.

V and J are TRBV7-2 and TRBJ2-1; maybe TRBD1 (5 bases). The CDR3 length is 15 residues. The germline V and J ends were trimmed by 1 base and 7 bases, with 14 bases remaining between them. Germline lookup yields CDR1 SGHTA and CDR2 FQGNSA. CDR3 nucleotide sequence: TGTGCCAGCAGCTTAGAAGCGACAGTGTGGAATGAGCAGTTCTTC. The encoded protein is CASSLEATVWNEQFF.

The chain links TRBV2 to TRBJ2-7; D is undetermined. The CDR3 covers 13 residues. CDR1 and CDR2 from the germline V gene are SNHLY and FYNNEI. The V end lost 5 bases, the J end lost 6 bases, and 14 bases lay between the germline ends. As DNA, the CDR3 is TGTGCCAGCAGTCGGCTGGCTCTCGCCGAGCAGTACTTC. As protein: CASSRLALAEQYF.

The chain recombines TRBV7-6 with TRBJ2-3; D call uncertain. Germline V gene sequence: CDR1 SGHVS, CDR2 FNYEAQ. V lost 3 bases, J lost 4 bases, and 11 bases lay in between. The length of the CDR3 is 14 residues. This CDR3 is CASSFHNLADTQYF. CDR3 nucleotides: TGTGCCAGCAGCTTTCACAATCTCGCAGATACGCAGTATTTT. Full variable domain (rest looked up from reference TRBV7-6 and TRBJ2-3): GAGVSQSPRYKVTKRGQDVALRCDPISGHVSLYWYRQALGQGPEFLTYFNYEAQQDKSGLPNDRFSAERPEGSISTLTIQRTEQRDSAMYRCASSFHNLADTQYFGPGTRLTVL.

The sample holds one count of this clonotype. V is TRBV11-2 and J is TRBJ1-1, with 8 bases identical to TRBD1. From germline, CDR1 is SGHAT and CDR2 FQNNGV. This CDR3 is built from 15 residues. V gave up 1 base and J gave up 4 bases; unmatched junction bases: 5. The CDR3 DNA sequence: TGTGCCAGCAGCTTAGCCGGGACAGGTCGCACTGAAGCTTTCTTT. Protein sequence: CASSLAGTGRTEAFF.

V and J are TRBV20-1 and TRBJ1-2, with D hard to call. Trimming removed 3 bases from V and 4 bases from J, with 15 bases in between. The CDR3 is 14 residues long. Per the germline V gene, CDR1 is DFQATT and CDR2 is SNEGSKA (reference sequence). This CDR3 is CSARDGVRTYGYTF. The CDR3 DNA follows: TGCAGTGCTAGGGATGGAGTTAGGACCTATGGCTACACCTTC.

The chain carries TRBV9 and TRBJ1-2, with a tentative D call TRBD1 (5 bases). CDR1 and CDR2 from the germline V gene are SGDLS and YYNGEE. The CDR3 is 15 amino acids. The germline V and J ends were trimmed by 0 bases and 4 bases, with 13 bases remaining between them. The CDR3 sequence: CASSVARGLSYGYTF. The CDR3 nucleotides read TGTGCCAGCAGCGTAGCACGGGGGTTGAGCTATGGCTACACCTTC.

The chain uses TRBV5-6 and TRBJ2-1; 7 bases agree with TRBD1. Germline-derived CDR1 and CDR2 are SGHDT and YYEEEE. V lost 5 bases and J lost 10; bases outside the gene matches: 9. The CDR3 is made up of 13 amino acids. The CDR3 DNA sequence: TGTGCCAGCAGTTTCACAGGGGAAGAGGAGCAGTTCTTC. This encodes CASSFTGEEEQFF.

This rearrangement joins TRBV20-1 to TRBJ2-1, with a weak D call TRBD2 (6 bases). The germline CDR1 and CDR2 sequences are DFQATT and SNEGSKA (reference sequence). Trimming cost V 3 bases and J 4 bases, with 19 bases left between them. The CDR3 totals 16 residues. Here the CDR3 DNA reads TGCAGTGCTAGGGCATCCGCGGGATTTTCGTACAATGAGCAGTTCTTC. This encodes CSARASAGFSYNEQFF.